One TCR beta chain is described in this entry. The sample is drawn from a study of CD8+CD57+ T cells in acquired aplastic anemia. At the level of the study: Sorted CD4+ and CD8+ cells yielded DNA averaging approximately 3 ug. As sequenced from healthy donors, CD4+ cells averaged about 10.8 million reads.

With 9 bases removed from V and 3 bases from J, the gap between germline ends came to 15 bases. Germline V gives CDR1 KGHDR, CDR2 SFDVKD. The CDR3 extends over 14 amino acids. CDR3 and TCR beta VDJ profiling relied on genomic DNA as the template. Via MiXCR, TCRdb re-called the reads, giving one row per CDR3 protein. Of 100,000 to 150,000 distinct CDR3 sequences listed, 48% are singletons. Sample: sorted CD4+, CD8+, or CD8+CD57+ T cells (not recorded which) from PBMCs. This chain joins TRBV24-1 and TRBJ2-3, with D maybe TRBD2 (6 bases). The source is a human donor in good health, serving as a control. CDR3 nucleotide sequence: TGTGCCACCCGCGGGGCAGGGAGTACAGATACGCAGTATTTT. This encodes CATRGAGSTDTQYF.